This TCR beta chain derives from a study of early T cells in non-severe SARS-CoV-2 infection. Study-wide background: It was bulk RNA from unsorted whole blood that was sequenced, and the chains were unpaired. Findings and caveats of the study: Reliance on VDJdb matching favored anti-spike CD8 responses; private and CD4 specificities were missed.

Unique molecular identifiers were affixed to single, distinct cDNA molecules. In TCRdb, the 5' RACE reads were re-called with MiXCR into one record per CDR3 protein. In the table there are 50,000 or so distinct CDR3 sequences, just under 15% of which are singletons. This clonotype was counted only a few times. Its antigen remains unidentified. This CDR3 has 16 amino acids. V lost 4 bases and J lost 10, with 20 bases in between. Germline CDR1 reads MNHEY; CDR2 reads SVGEGT. The TCR was taken from an adult who was a healthcare worker with PCR-confirmed SARS-CoV-2 infection or an uninfected control (not recorded which). Specimen: whole blood, collected at baseline. The chain couples TRBV6-2 or TRBV6-3 to TRBJ1-6; D remains unclear. The CDR3 sequence is CASSWAMRVVSSPLHF. The CDR3 DNA reads as TGTGCCAGCAGTTGGGCGATGAGGGTTGTTAGCTCACCCCTCCACTTT.